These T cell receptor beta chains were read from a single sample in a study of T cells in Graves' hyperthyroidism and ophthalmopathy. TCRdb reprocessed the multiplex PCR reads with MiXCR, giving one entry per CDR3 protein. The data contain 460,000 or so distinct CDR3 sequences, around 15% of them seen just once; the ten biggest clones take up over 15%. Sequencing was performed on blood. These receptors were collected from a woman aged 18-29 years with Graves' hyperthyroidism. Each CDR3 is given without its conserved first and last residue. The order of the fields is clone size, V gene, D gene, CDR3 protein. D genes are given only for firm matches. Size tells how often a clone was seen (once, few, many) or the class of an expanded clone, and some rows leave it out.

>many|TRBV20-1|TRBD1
SARDILTGIFQQETQY
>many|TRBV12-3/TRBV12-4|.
ASSYVPVQETQY
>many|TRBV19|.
ASSIDPRGNYGYT
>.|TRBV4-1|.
ASSQPSETDTQY
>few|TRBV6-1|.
ASSSDRRRDGPQH
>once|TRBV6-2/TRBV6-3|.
ASPSYEQY
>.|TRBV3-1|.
ASSQDLISGNTIY
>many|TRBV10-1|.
ASSESMVETQY
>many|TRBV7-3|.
ASSLWAGGGREQF
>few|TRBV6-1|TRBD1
ASRGDSLIKLAKNIQY
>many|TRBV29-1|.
SVEPPPRSGLRETQY
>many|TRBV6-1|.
ATLTKGVYNSPLH
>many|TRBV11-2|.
ASSNGRITGELF
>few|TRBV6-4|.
ASSDQMNTEAF
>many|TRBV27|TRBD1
ASSEGQGSYNEQF
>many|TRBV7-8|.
ASSLGEAEAF
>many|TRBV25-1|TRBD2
ASSDRGRAGDTQY
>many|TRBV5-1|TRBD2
ASRLAGVANNEQF
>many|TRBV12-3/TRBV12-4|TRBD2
ASGLAAGNEQF
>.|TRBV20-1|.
SPRRDTQY
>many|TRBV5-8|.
ASTGQMRGPQH
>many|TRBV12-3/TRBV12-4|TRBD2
ASSFLAGITDTQY
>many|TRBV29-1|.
SVLPNTGELF
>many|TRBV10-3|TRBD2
AIASGRYNEQF
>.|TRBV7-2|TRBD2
ASSFSGRANEQL
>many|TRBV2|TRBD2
ASRVSGSPDTQY
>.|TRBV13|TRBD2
ASSLGVAGDPYEQY
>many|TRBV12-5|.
ASGLAGPTEAF
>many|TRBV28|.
ASKARKETQY
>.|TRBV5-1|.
ASSLESTDTQY
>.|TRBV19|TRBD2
ASSILVSGSNEQF
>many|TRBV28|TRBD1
ATEDRGLEKLF
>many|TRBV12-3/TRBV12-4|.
ASKSPWSNQPQH
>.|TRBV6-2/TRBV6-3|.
ASSYFTGTVNTEAF
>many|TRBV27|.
ASSSAPVSGANVLT
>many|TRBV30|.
AWSVQGNFGPLH
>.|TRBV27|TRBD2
ASSSDTSGSYEQY
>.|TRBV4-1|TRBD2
ASSQGTSGSYNEQF
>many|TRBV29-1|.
SAGDLNQPQH
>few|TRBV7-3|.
ASSGRERGSNEQF
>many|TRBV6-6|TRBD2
ASSYGLAGIQETQY
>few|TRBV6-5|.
ASSYSAGAGNTIY
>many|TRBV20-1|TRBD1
SAGDRRGYGYT
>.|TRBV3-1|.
ASSPRNDAEAF